The TCR beta chain described here comes from a study of blood T cells in healthy people across ages. Primers used in a second PCR of about 7 to 12 cycles were a sample-barcoded 5' primer and a J-beta primer mix. Every cDNA was tagged by a template-switch adaptor with 12 random nucleotides. TCRdb fed the 5' RACE reads into MiXCR, producing one record per CDR3 protein. The data contain 1.5 million to 2 million distinct CDR3 sequences, around 50% of them singletons. General study results and limits: A conclusive naive versus antigen-experienced comparison was prevented by the unsorted PBMCs. Roughly linear declines in TCR beta diversity per million T cells occurred with age.

This clonotype was picked up a small number of times. Its antigen is undetermined. No fewer than 5.5 micrograms of total RNA were isolated from every sample. The specimen sequenced was blood. The clonotype originates from a woman aged 40 to 50 in good health.

The chain's CDR3 is CASSVYRGDEQYF. For the CDR3, the DNA is TGTGCCAGCAGTGTATACAGGGGTGACGAGCAGTACTTC. The genes are TRBV27 and TRBJ2-7, with 7 nucleotides matching TRBD1. This CDR3 is built from 13 residues. Germline V CDR1 and CDR2: MNHEY, SMNVEV (reference sequence). V was pared by 5 bases and J by 5 bases, with 6 bases of the junction left unmatched.